This T cell receptor beta chain was documented in a study of T cell repertoires and HLA-DP antigens. Study overall: Versus self, one alloantigen differed at one groove amino acid, the other at fewer than 13.

Germline V gives CDR1 SGDLS, CDR2 YYNGEE. Unmatched junction bases numbered 3, after V lost 4 bases and J lost 2 bases. CDR3 length: 14 amino acids. Study-level points and caveats: Naive and memory CD4+ cells were analysed together, not apart.

This table comes from immunoSEQ multiplex PCR, and its TCRdb copy is limited to in-frame clones, with some not included. This sample has roughly 73,000 clones; around 80% occur once, and the top ten carry about 1.6%. Of note for this clone: Its target is not known.

V gene TRBV9 combines with J gene TRBJ1-2; 9 positions match TRBD1. This TCR came from a man in his fifties or sixties in good health and CMV-seronegative. The sample was CD4+ T cells from PBMCs. This chain's CDR3 is CASSPGTGNYGYTF. The CDR3 DNA sequence: TGTGCCAGCAGCCCAGGGACAGGGAACTATGGCTACACCTTC. Full variable domain (remainder filled in from reference TRBV9 and TRBJ1-2): DSGVTQTPKHLITATGQRVTLRCSPRSGDLSVYWYQQSLDQGLQFLIQYYNGEERAKGNILERFSAQQFPDLHSELNLSSLELGDSALYFCASSPGTGNYGYTFGSGTRLTVV.